Shown below are 14 T cell receptor beta chains from a single sample sequenced in a study of CD8 T cells in Susac syndrome. Reverse transcription of about 0.5 to 1 ug RNA used random hexamers. TCRdb fed the immunoSEQ multiplex PCR reads into MiXCR, producing one record per CDR3 protein. Of 130,000 or so distinct CDR3 sequences in the sample, over 95% were seen once. Sequenced material: CD4+ T cells from PBMCs. These TCRs come from a human donor with Susac syndrome.

The V gene is TRBV28, the J gene TRBJ2-5; D is uncertain. Germline CDR1 MDHEN, CDR2 SYDVKM. V was clipped by 3 bases and J by 0 bases, with 17 bases between them. The CDR3 covers 17 residues. The CDR3 loop reads CASSFLSRGEYQETQYF. The CDR3 region has the DNA TGTGCCAGCAGTTTTCTTTCAAGAGGAGAGTACCAAGAGACCCAGTACTTC.

The rearrangement links TRBV7-2 to TRBJ1-4, with a possible D match to TRBD1 (6 bases). The CDR3 length is 15 residues. The V end lost 1 base, the J end lost 3 bases, and 9 bases lay between the germline ends. CDR1 is SGHTA, CDR2 FQGNSA, per germline. The chain's CDR3 is CASSLEGGANEKLFF. CDR3 DNA: TGTGCCAGCAGCTTAGAGGGGGGAGCTAATGAAAAACTGTTTTTT.

The V call is TRBV29-1, the J call TRBJ2-5; D uncertain. The CDR3 has 13 amino acids. The ends were cut back, 4 bases at V and 5 bases at J, with 14 bases in the middle. Germline V gives CDR1 SQVTM, CDR2 ANQGSEA. The CDR3 here is CSVVQPLSETQYF. CDR3 nucleotide sequence: TGCAGCGTTGTTCAACCCCTTTCGGAGACCCAGTACTTC. The full variable domain, its missing parts supplied by reference TRBV29-1 and TRBJ2-5, is SAVISQKPSRDICQRGTSLTIQCQVDSQVTMMFWYRQQPGQSLTLIATANQGSEATYESGFVIDKFPISRPNLTFSTLTVSNMSPEDSSIYLCSVVQPLSETQYFGPGTRLLVL.

The chain uses TRBV25-1 and TRBJ2-1, with D tentatively TRBD1 (6 bases). Germline V CDR1 and CDR2: MGHDK, SYGVNS. The CDR3 has 17 residues. Trimming cost V 3 bases and J 0 bases, with 15 bases left between them. CDR3 region: CASSDTRGISSYNEQFF. The CDR3 DNA reads TGTGCCAGCAGTGATACCAGGGGCATAAGCTCCTACAATGAGCAGTTCTTC.

The chain recombines TRBV28 with TRBJ2-5; D is ambiguous. The CDR3 runs to 13 residues. Germline CDR1 is MDHEN and CDR2 is SYDVKM. V dropped 3 bases and J dropped 0 bases, with 5 bases sitting between them. The DNA of the CDR3 is TGTGCCAGCAGTTTCCCAAACCAAGAGACCCAGTACTTC. Its translation: CASSFPNQETQYF.

CDR3 coding DNA: TGTGCCAGCACGAGACTAGCGGGATTCTGGGAGCTGTTTTTT. Translation: CASTRLAGFWELFF. This chain uses TRBV11-2 with TRBJ2-2; TRBD2 matches at 11 bases. Germline V gives CDR1 SGHAT, CDR2 FQNNGV. Unmatched junction bases numbered 7, after V lost 7 bases and J lost 9 bases. The CDR3 has 14 residues.

The rearrangement links TRBV29-1 to TRBJ2-3; D gene ambiguous. Trimming left V 3 bases short and J 1 base short, with 11 bases between. Germline V lookup: CDR1 SQVTM, CDR2 ANQGSEA. This CDR3 is built from 14 residues. The CDR3 region is CSVDWGSGTDTQYF. In nucleotides, the CDR3 is TGCAGCGTTGATTGGGGAAGCGGCACAGATACGCAGTATTTT.

This chain's CDR3 is CATSRGPDNQPQHF. CDR3 nucleotides: TGTGCCACCAGCAGAGGCCCAGACAATCAGCCCCAGCATTTT. V gene TRBV15 combines with J gene TRBJ1-5; no firm D call. V lost 1 base and J 3 bases, leaving 7 bases between the germline ends. CDR3 length: 14 amino acids. Per the germline V gene, CDR1 is LNHNV and CDR2 is YYDKDF (reference sequence).

This chain uses TRBV6-5 with TRBJ2-1; TRBD1 aligns across 8 bases. The CDR3 spans 15 residues. CDR1 is MNHEY and CDR2 is SVGAGI in the germline V gene. With V trimmed by 0 bases and J by 7 bases, 5 bases remained unmatched. The CDR3 spells CASSYSGQGRNEQFF. CDR3 nucleotides: TGTGCCAGCAGTTACTCAGGACAGGGTAGGAATGAGCAGTTCTTC.

This rearrangement joins TRBV5-6 to TRBJ1-2, with TRBD1 matching 7 bases. V lost 4 bases to trimming and J lost 5 bases; unmatched junction nucleotides: 5. The CDR3 is made up of 13 amino acids. CDR1 is SGHDT and CDR2 is YYEEEE in the germline V gene. CDR3 amino acids: CASSLTGEYGYTF. In nucleotides, the CDR3 is TGTGCCAGCAGCCTTACAGGGGAATATGGCTACACCTTC.

V and J are TRBV7-8 and TRBJ2-2; 7 nucleotides line up with TRBD2. V gave up 1 base and J gave up 3 bases; unmatched junction bases: 2. CDR3 length equals 15 residues. The germline CDR1 and CDR2 sequences are SGHVS and FQNEAQ. The CDR3 protein is CASSLGRGDTGELFF. The CDR3 DNA sequence: TGTGCCAGCAGCTTAGGACGGGGGGACACCGGGGAGCTGTTTTTT. Together with reference TRBV7-8 and TRBJ2-2, the CDR3 gives the full variable domain: GAGVSQSPRYKVAKRGQDVALRCDPISGHVSLFWYQQALGQGPEFLTYFQNEAQLDKSGLPSDRFFAERPEGSVSTLKIQRTQQEDSAVYLCASSLGRGDTGELFFGEGSRLTVL.

This clonotype has a handful of counts. This sequence joins TRBV7-9 and TRBJ1-1; unclear D gene. The CDR3 is 14 residues long. Germline values: CDR1 SEHNR, CDR2 FQNEAQ (reference sequence). The V and J ends lost 1 base and 1 base respectively, with 7 bases between them. The CDR3 nucleotides read TGTGCCAGCAGCTTAGTCGGTAGGAACACTGAAGCTTTCTTT. Translation: CASSLVGRNTEAFF.

CDR3 sequence: CSAPLAGLGNIQYF. DNA of the CDR3: TGCAGTGCTCCCCTAGCGGGACTGGGAAACATTCAGTACTTC. The V gene is TRBV20-1, the J gene TRBJ2-4, with 9 bases identical to TRBD2. The CDR3 contains 14 residues. V shed 5 bases and J 6 bases; nucleotides not matched to a gene: 8. Germline assignment: CDR1 DFQATT and CDR2 SNEGSKA (reference sequence).

V gene TRBV11-2 combines with J gene TRBJ2-3; D remains unclear. The germline V and J ends were trimmed by 0 bases and 3 bases, with 13 bases remaining between them. Germline-derived CDR1 and CDR2 are SGHAT and FQNNGV. The length of the CDR3 is 16 residues. CDR3 nucleotide sequence: TGTGCCAGCAGCTTAGACGTGTCCGGGTGGACAGATACGCAGTATTTT. It is translated as CASSLDVSGWTDTQYF. Using reference TRBV11-2 and TRBJ2-3 for the parts outside the CDR3, the full variable domain is EAGVAQSPRYKIIEKRQSVAFWCNPISGHATLYWYQQILGQGPKLLIQFQNNGVVDDSQLPKDRFSAERLKGVDSTLKIQPAKLEDSAVYLCASSLDVSGWTDTQYFGPGTRLTVL.